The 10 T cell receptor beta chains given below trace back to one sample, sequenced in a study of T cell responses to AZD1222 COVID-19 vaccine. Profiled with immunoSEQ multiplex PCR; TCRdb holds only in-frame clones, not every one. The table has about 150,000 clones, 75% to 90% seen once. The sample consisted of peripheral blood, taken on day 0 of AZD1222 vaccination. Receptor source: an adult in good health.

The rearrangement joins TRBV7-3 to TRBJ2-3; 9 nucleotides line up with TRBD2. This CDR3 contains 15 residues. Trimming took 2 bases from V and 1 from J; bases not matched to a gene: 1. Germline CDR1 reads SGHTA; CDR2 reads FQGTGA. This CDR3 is CASSLLAGRTDTQYF. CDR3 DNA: TGTGCCAGCAGCTTACTAGCGGGGCGCACAGATACGCAGTATTTT.

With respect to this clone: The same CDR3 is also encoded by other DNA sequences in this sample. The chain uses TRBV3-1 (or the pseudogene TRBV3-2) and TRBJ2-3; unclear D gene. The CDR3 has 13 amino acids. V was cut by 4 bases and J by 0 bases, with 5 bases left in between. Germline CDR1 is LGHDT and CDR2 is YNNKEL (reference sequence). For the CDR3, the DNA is TGTGCCAGCAGCCGGCAGAGCACAGATACGCAGTATTTT. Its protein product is CASSRQSTDTQYF.

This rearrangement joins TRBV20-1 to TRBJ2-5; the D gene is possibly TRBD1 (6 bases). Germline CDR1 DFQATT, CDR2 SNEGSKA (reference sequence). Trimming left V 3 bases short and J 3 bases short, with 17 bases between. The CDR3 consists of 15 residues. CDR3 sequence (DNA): TGCAGTGCTAGTGACCCCTGGACAGTAAAAGAGACCCAGTACTTC. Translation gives CSASDPWTVKETQYF.

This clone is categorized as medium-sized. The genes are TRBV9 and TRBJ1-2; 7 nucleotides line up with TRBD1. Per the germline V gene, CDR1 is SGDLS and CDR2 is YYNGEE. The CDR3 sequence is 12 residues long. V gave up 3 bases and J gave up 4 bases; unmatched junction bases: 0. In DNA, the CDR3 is TGTGCCAGCAGCGGGACAGGCTATGGCTACACCTTC. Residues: CASSGTGYGYTF.

The CDR3 spells CASSLGGPPPQHF. CDR3 sequence (DNA): TGTGCCAGCAGCTTAGGGGGCCCCCCGCCCCAGCATTTT. The chain links TRBV7-8 to TRBJ1-5; perhaps TRBD1 as D (5 bases). The V end was cut by 1 base, the J end by 9 bases, with 10 bases between. The CDR3 loop spans 13 amino acids. Germline V gene sequence: CDR1 SGHVS, CDR2 FQNEAQ.

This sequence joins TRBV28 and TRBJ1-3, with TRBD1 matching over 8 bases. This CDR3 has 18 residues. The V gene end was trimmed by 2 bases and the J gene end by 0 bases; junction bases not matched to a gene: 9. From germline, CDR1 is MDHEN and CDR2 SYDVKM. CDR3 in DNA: TGTGCCAGCAGTTTAGGGACAGGCCCCCCAATCTCTGGAAACACCATATATTTT. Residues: CASSLGTGPPISGNTIYF. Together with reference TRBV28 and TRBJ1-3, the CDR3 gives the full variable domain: DVKVTQSSRYLVKRTGEKVFLECVQDMDHENMFWYRQDPGLGLRLIYFSYDVKMKEKGDIPEGYSVSREKKERFSLILESASTNQTSMYLCASSLGTGPPISGNTIYFGEGSWLTVV.

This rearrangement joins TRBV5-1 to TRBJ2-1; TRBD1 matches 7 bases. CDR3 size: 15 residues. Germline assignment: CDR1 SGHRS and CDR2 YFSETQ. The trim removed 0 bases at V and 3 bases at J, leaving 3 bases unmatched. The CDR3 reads CASSLGQGFYNEQFF. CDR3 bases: TGCGCCAGCAGCTTGGGACAGGGTTTCTACAATGAGCAGTTCTTC.

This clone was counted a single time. CDR3 loop: CASSLQNYGYTF. CDR3 nucleotide sequence: TGTGCCAGCAGTTTACAGAACTATGGCTACACCTTC. The rearrangement uses TRBV28 and TRBJ1-2; unclear D gene. Germline CDR1 is MDHEN and CDR2 is SYDVKM. The V gene lost 2 bases and the J gene lost 2 bases, with 3 bases spanning the gap. The CDR3 consists of 12 residues.

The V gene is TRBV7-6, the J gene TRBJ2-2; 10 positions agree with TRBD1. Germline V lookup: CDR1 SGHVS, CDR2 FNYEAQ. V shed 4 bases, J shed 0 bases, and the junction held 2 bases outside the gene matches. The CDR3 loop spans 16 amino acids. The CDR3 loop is CASSWGTGANTGELFF. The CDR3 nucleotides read TGTGCCAGCAGCTGGGGGACAGGGGCGAACACCGGGGAGCTGTTTTTT.

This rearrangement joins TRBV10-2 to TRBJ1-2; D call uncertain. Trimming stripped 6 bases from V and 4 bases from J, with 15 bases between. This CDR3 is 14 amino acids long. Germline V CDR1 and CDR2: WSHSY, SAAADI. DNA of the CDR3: TGCGCCAGCAGCGAGGCTTATGGGGTCTATGGCTACACCTTC. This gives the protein CASSEAYGVYGYTF.